Below are 10 T cell receptor beta chains sequenced from a single sample in a study of early T cells in non-severe SARS-CoV-2 infection. Using its own MiXCR run on the 5' RACE reads, TCRdb lists one record per CDR3 protein. The repertoire consists of 55,000 to 80,000 distinct CDR3 sequences, with around 12% occurring once and the leading ten covering around 1.5%. The sequencing here drew on whole blood, taken at baseline. These receptors were taken from an adult who was a healthcare worker with PCR-confirmed SARS-CoV-2 infection or an uninfected control (not recorded which).

The genes are TRBV19 and TRBJ2-1; D may match TRBD1 or TRBD2 (5 bases each). Trimming cost V 5 bases and J 6 bases, with 14 bases left between them. This CDR3 is 14 amino acids long. Germline V gene lookup returns CDR1 LNHDA and CDR2 SQIVND (reference sequence). This CDR3 reads CASSEPQRGNEQFF. The CDR3 nucleotides read TGTGCCAGTAGTGAACCCCAGAGGGGCAATGAGCAGTTCTTC.

This clonotype was observed at least ten times. This chain uses TRBV27 with TRBJ2-2; D call uncertain. Trimming shortened V by 3 bases and J by 8 bases, and 10 bases separated the two germline ends. The CDR3 covers 13 residues. The germline V gene encodes CDR1 MNHEY and CDR2 SMNVEV (reference sequence). CDR3 in amino acids: CASSFQAWGELFF. CDR3 nucleotide sequence: TGTGCCAGCAGTTTCCAGGCGTGGGGGGAGCTGTTTTTT.

The rearrangement joins TRBV7-9 to TRBJ2-5; D is undetermined. The CDR3 is 13 amino acids. Trimming took 3 bases from V and 3 from J, leaving 8 bases between them. Germline V gives CDR1 SEHNR, CDR2 FQNEAQ (reference sequence). The CDR3 here is CASSLGGEETQYF. CDR3 coding DNA: TGTGCCAGCAGCTTGGGCGGAGAAGAGACCCAGTACTTC.

This clonotype was seen many times. Germline is not matched at one junction end, which may reflect a read error. The rearrangement links TRBV7-8 to TRBJ2-2; TRBD1 matches at 7 bases. Germline CDR1 and CDR2: SGHVS and FQNEAQ. The CDR3 runs 15 residues. For the CDR3, the DNA is TGCGCCAGCAGCTTGAGGGACAGGAACACCGGGGAGCTGTTTTTT. It encodes CASSLRDRNTGELFF. Filled out from reference TRBV7-8 and TRBJ2-2, the complete variable domain reads GAGVSQSPRYKVAKRGQDVALRCDPISGHVSLFWYQQALGQGPEFLTYFQNEAQLDKSGLPSDRFFAERPEGSVSTLKIQRTQQEDSAVYLCASSLRDRNTGELFFGEGSRLTVL.

V gene TRBV9 combines with J gene TRBJ2-3, with TRBD1 matching over 7 bases. Trimming removed 4 bases from V and 0 bases from J; junction bases left unmatched: 8. Germline values: CDR1 SGDLS, CDR2 YYNGEE. This CDR3 contains 16 residues. This chain's CDR3 is CASSPEGQISTDTQYF. The CDR3 coding sequence is TGTGCCAGCAGCCCCGAGGGACAGATTAGCACAGATACGCAGTATTTT.

The chain couples TRBV2 to TRBJ2-7; 8 nucleotides match TRBD2. J was trimmed by 5 bases and V by 6 bases; bases with no gene match: 9. The length of the CDR3 is 14 residues. Germline V gene data show CDR1 as SNHLY and CDR2 as FYNNEI. The CDR3 reads CASRGLGRAHEQYF. Written as DNA, the CDR3 is TGTGCCAGCAGGGGACTAGGGCGAGCCCACGAGCAGTACTTC.

The rearrangement joins TRBV4-3 to TRBJ2-3, with TRBD2 as a possible D gene (5 bases). The CDR3 length is 16 residues. Germline CDR1 and CDR2: LGHNA and YSLEER. Trimming pared 0 bases from V and 2 bases from J, leaving 12 bases between. The CDR3 here is CASSQDTNGVTDTQYF. As DNA, the CDR3 is TGCGCCAGCAGCCAAGATACTAACGGGGTCACAGATACGCAGTATTTT.

The V call is TRBV2, the J call TRBJ2-7, with no clear D. V lost 4 bases and J lost 5, with 6 bases in between. CDR3 length equals 11 residues. The V gene's germline CDR1 is SNHLY and CDR2 FYNNEI. Here the CDR3 DNA reads TGTGCCAGCAGTGTACGGGACGAGCAGTACTTC. Its translation: CASSVRDEQYF.

This clonotype has a handful of counts. The chain is built from TRBV6-2 or TRBV6-3 and TRBJ2-1; D might be TRBD1 (6 bases). The CDR3 is 14 amino acids. Per germline, CDR1 MNHEY and CDR2 SVGEGT. V dropped 2 bases and J dropped 9 bases, with 14 bases sitting between them. CDR3 sequence: CASSYRDITSEQFF. DNA for the CDR3: TGTGCCAGCAGTTACCGGGACATAACAAGTGAGCAGTTCTTC.

The gene calls are TRBV18 and TRBJ1-1; tentative D call: TRBD1 (6 bases). The germline V and J ends were trimmed by 5 bases and 4 bases, with 17 bases remaining between them. Germline-derived CDR1 and CDR2 are KGHSH and LQKENI. The CDR3 is 15 residues long. CDR3 loop: CASSSRQAGITEAFF. The CDR3 DNA reads as TGTGCCAGCTCAAGCAGACAGGCGGGGATCACTGAAGCTTTCTTT.